These 21 T cell receptor beta chains were all obtained from the same sample, sequenced in a study of molecular identifiers for immune sequencing clone quantification. TCRdb re-derived calls from the PCR reads in MiXCR, one entry per CDR3 protein. Counted here are some 96,000 distinct CDR3 sequences, roughly 26% occurring once; the ten biggest clones make up 0.94%. Sequencing was performed on naive CD8+ T cells from blood, with Jurkat cell RNA spiked in. Subset reported: FACS-sorted CD8+CD4-CCR7+CD45RA+ naive T cells. These TCRs come from a human donor in good health. Some libraries in this study had Jurkat cell RNA spiked in.

With regard to this clonotype: A much larger clone differs by one base, so this may be a read error. CDR3 coding DNA: TGCGCCAGCAGCCCCCAGGGGCCTCCCGGGCAGCCCCAGCATTTT. It encodes CASSPQGPPGQPQHF. V usage is TRBV4-3 and J usage is TRBJ1-5, with D possibly matching TRBD1 (6 bases). The germline CDR1 and CDR2 sequences are LGHNA and YSLEER. There are 15 residues in the CDR3. The germline V and J ends were trimmed by 4 bases and 7 bases, with 17 bases remaining between them.

This clonotype was picked up many times. V gene TRBV6-5 combines with J gene TRBJ2-2, with TRBD2 matching 7 bases. V lost 2 bases to trimming and J lost 6 bases; unmatched junction nucleotides: 3. Germline CDR1 is MNHEY and CDR2 is SVGAGI. The CDR3 contains 14 residues. CDR3 residues: CASSYGEGAGELFF. Written as DNA, the CDR3 is TGTGCCAGCAGTTACGGGGAGGGCGCCGGGGAGCTGTTTTTT.

This clonotype has at least ten counts. This chain links TRBV7-9 with TRBJ2-3, with 7 bases matching TRBD1. Trimming took 2 bases from V and 2 from J; bases not matched to a gene: 7. The CDR3 is made up of 16 amino acids. Germline V gene sequence: CDR1 SEHNR, CDR2 FQNEAQ (reference sequence). CDR3 loop: CASSLLQGLVTDTQYF. CDR3 DNA sequence: TGTGCCAGCAGCTTATTACAGGGGCTAGTCACAGATACGCAGTATTTT.

Turning to this clonotype: This clone may be a read error of a much larger clone one base away. This chain joins TRBV9 and TRBJ1-6; D unresolved. This CDR3 region has 15 residues. Germline V lookup: CDR1 SGDLS, CDR2 YYNGEE. Trimming shortened V by 4 bases and J by 7 bases, and 15 bases separated the two germline ends. The CDR3 loop is CASSPSLPVNSPLHF. CDR3 DNA: TGTGCCAGCAGCCCCAGCCTGCCGGTAAATTCACCCCTCCACTTT. Based on the CDR3 plus reference TRBV9 and TRBJ1-6, the full variable domain is DSGVTQTPKHLITATGQRVTLRCSPRSGDLSVYWYQQSLDQGLQFLIQYYNGEERAKGNILERFSAQQFPDLHSELNLSSLELGDSALYFCASSPSLPVNSPLHFGNGTRLTVT.

Ten or more counts support this clonotype. V and J are TRBV27 and TRBJ1-6; the D gene is possibly TRBD1 (6 bases). The length of the CDR3 is 14 residues. CDR1 and CDR2 from the germline V gene are MNHEY and SMNVEV (reference sequence). The V and J ends lost 1 base and 9 bases respectively, with 10 bases between them. The CDR3 spells CASSLYGTSSPLHF. CDR3 bases: TGTGCCAGCAGTTTATACGGGACAAGTTCACCCCTCCACTTT.

In this sample, this clonotype turned up many times. At one boundary the junction diverges from the germline segment, which might be a read error. The V and J genes are TRBV9 and TRBJ2-7; TRBD1 might be the D (6 bases). The V gene's germline CDR1 is SGDLS and CDR2 YYNGEE. The CDR3 is 12 amino acids. CDR3 sequence (DNA): TGTGCCAGCAGCGTCTTTACAGGGCAGCTTTTCTTC. Residues: CASSVFTGQLFF.

The table lists this clonotype with many counts. V is TRBV5-1 and J is TRBJ2-7; 7 bases map to TRBD1. This CDR3 comprises 16 residues. V lost 4 bases and J lost 2; bases outside the gene matches: 12. In germline, CDR1 is SGHRS, CDR2 YFSETQ. The CDR3 sequence: CASSVSPGTVPYEQYF. The DNA of the CDR3 is TGCGCCAGCAGCGTATCGCCCGGGACAGTCCCCTACGAGCAGTACTTC.

V usage is TRBV30 and J usage is TRBJ1-4, with no clear D. The CDR3 sequence is 15 residues long. Trimming stripped 0 bases from V and 8 bases from J, with 16 bases between. The germline V gene encodes CDR1 GTSNPN and CDR2 SVGIG (reference sequence). Here the CDR3 DNA reads TGTGCCTGGAGTGTAACGGGGAGGCCCGCCGAAAAACTGTTTTTT. This encodes CAWSVTGRPAEKLFF.

This clonotype was counted at least ten times. The genes are TRBV6-5 and TRBJ1-5; TRBD1 matches at 9 bases. Germline CDR1 is MNHEY and CDR2 is SVGAGI. This CDR3 contains 16 residues. The V gene end was trimmed by 5 bases and the J gene end by 5 bases; junction bases not matched to a gene: 10. The CDR3 spells CASSASRDRDDQPQHF. DNA for the CDR3: TGTGCCAGCAGTGCTAGCCGGGACAGGGACGATCAGCCCCAGCATTTT.

This clonotype occurred many times. The chain has TRBV28 and TRBJ2-7, with no clear D. CDR1 is MDHEN, CDR2 SYDVKM, per germline. V was trimmed by 5 bases and J by 3 bases, leaving 8 bases between them. CDR3 length equals 12 residues. CDR3 sequence (DNA): TGTGCCAGCAGTACAGCCCGCTACGAGCAGTACTTC. This sequence encodes CASSTARYEQYF.

The sample holds many counts of this clonotype. V and J are TRBV6-2 or TRBV6-3 and TRBJ2-7, with a tentative D call TRBD1 (5 bases). V lost 1 base and J 0 bases, leaving 7 bases between the germline ends. Germline CDR1 reads MNHEY; CDR2 reads SVGEGT. This CDR3 is built from 14 residues. The CDR3 nucleotides read TGTGCCAGCAGTTACTGGGGCGACTCCTACGAGCAGTACTTC. It specifies CASSYWGDSYEQYF.

This clonotype showed up many times. CDR3 region: CASSSGQGGNEQFF. In DNA, the CDR3 is TGTGCCAGCAGCTCGGGACAGGGAGGCAATGAGCAGTTCTTC. The chain employs TRBV11-2 and TRBJ2-1; 9 nucleotides align to TRBD1. From germline, CDR1 is SGHAT and CDR2 FQNNGV. The CDR3 length is 14 residues. V shed 4 bases, J shed 6 bases, and the junction held 4 bases outside the gene matches. The complete variable domain, with remaining parts taken from reference TRBV11-2 and TRBJ2-1, reads EAGVAQSPRYKIIEKRQSVAFWCNPISGHATLYWYQQILGQGPKLLIQFQNNGVVDDSQLPKDRFSAERLKGVDSTLKIQPAKLEDSAVYLCASSSGQGGNEQFFGPGTRLTVL.

Concerning this clonotype itself: It may be a read error: a sequence one base away is much more abundant. This rearrangement joins TRBV7-9 to TRBJ2-6; no firm D call. The CDR3 covers 16 residues. The germline V gene has CDR1 SEHNR and CDR2 FQNEAQ (reference sequence). The DNA for the CDR3 is TGTGCCAGTGGCAGGCCCGCAATCTCTGTGGCCAACGTCCTGACTTTC. Amino acid sequence: CASGRPAISVANVLTF.

This clonotype was recorded many times. The genes are TRBV30 and TRBJ1-2; TRBD1 aligns across 7 bases. The CDR3 runs 14 residues. Trimming cost V 1 base and J 4 bases; bases outside gene matches: 6. Germline V lookup: CDR1 GTSNPN, CDR2 SVGIG (reference sequence). As DNA, the CDR3 is TGTGCCTGGAGTGGGGGACAGACCGGCTATGGCTACACCTTC. It translates to CAWSGGQTGYGYTF.

This clonotype was found many times. The chain employs TRBV9 and TRBJ1-3, with D perhaps TRBD1 (6 bases). Germline CDR1 and CDR2: SGDLS and YYNGEE. This CDR3 is built from 14 residues. The V and J ends lost 3 bases and 0 bases respectively, with 7 bases between them. CDR3 DNA sequence: TGTGCCAGCAGCGCAGGGGACTCTGGAAACACCATATATTTT. Protein product: CASSAGDSGNTIYF.

A word on this clonotype: A read error may explain this, as a much larger clone is one base away. The chain uses TRBV24-1 and TRBJ2-3; 7 bases are a match to TRBD1. The CDR3 runs 12 residues. Looked up from germline, CDR1 is KGHDR and CDR2 is SFDVKD. The CDR3 reads CAASDPGQTQYF. Written as DNA, the CDR3 is TGTGCCGCCAGTGATCCGGGACAGACGCAGTATTTT.

The gene calls are TRBV11-2 and TRBJ2-7; 8 bases map to TRBD2. The germline CDR1 and CDR2 sequences are SGHAT and FQNNGV. The CDR3 loop spans 17 amino acids. J lost 4 bases, V lost 0 bases, and 11 bases had no gene match. The CDR3 DNA follows: TGTGCCAGCAGCTTAGATTCCCTCAGCGGGAGTACGTACGAGCAGTACTTC. It is translated as CASSLDSLSGSTYEQYF.

The chain employs TRBV12-3 or TRBV12-4 and TRBJ2-1, with TRBD2 identical over 14 bases. The CDR3 contains 16 residues. Trimming cost V 3 bases and J 10 bases; bases outside gene matches: 8. CDR3 nucleotides: TGTGCCAGCAGTTTCCCTCAGGGACTAGCGGGAGTGGAGCAGTTCTTC. Protein: CASSFPQGLAGVEQFF.

The sample holds many counts of this clonotype. CDR3 loop: CASSPADRGLDIQYF. DNA of the CDR3: TGTGCCAGCAGCCCCGCGGACAGGGGGCTGGACATTCAGTACTTC. The chain recombines TRBV5-4 with TRBJ2-4, with 11 nucleotides matching TRBD1. Per germline, CDR1 SGHNT and CDR2 YYREEE (reference sequence). This CDR3 region has 15 residues. V lost 4 bases and J lost 8; bases outside the gene matches: 8.

The DNA for the CDR3 is TGTGCCAGCAGCCAAGATCAGGGGAATACTAACTATGGCTACACCTTC. It translates to CASSQDQGNTNYGYTF. The chain joins TRBV3-1 to TRBJ1-2, with D possibly being TRBD1 (6 bases). Trimming pared 0 bases from V and 0 bases from J, leaving 11 bases between. CDR1 LGHDT and CDR2 YNNKEL come from the germline V gene (reference sequence). There are 16 residues in the CDR3.

The chain has TRBV2 and TRBJ1-4, with D maybe TRBD1 (6 bases). In germline, CDR1 is SNHLY, CDR2 FYNNEI. Trimming took off 1 base at V and 0 bases at J, with 9 bases between the two ends. The CDR3 loop spans 16 amino acids. The CDR3, as DNA: TGTGCCAGCAGTGAAGTGGACAGATCAACTAATGAAAAACTGTTTTTT. This sequence encodes CASSEVDRSTNEKLFF.